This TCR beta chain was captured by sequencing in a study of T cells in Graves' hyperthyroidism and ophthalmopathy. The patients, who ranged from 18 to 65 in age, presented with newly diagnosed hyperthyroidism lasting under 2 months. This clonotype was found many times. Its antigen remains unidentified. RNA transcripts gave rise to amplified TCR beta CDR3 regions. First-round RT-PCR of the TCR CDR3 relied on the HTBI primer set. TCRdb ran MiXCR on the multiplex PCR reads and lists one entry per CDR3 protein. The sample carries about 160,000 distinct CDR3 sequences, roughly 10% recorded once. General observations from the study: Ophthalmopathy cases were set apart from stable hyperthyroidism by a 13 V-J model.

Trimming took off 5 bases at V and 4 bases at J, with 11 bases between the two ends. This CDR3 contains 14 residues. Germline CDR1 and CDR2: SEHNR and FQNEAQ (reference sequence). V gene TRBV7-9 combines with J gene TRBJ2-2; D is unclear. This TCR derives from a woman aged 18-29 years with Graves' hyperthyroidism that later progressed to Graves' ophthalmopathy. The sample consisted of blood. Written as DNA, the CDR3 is TGTGCCAGCAGCCGGACGAGAGGCACCGGGGAGCTGTTTTTT. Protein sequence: CASSRTRGTGELFF.